The rows below give T cell receptor beta chains drawn from one sample of a study of cytomegalovirus exposure and HLA in healthy donors. Produced via immunoSEQ multiplex PCR; TCRdb's table is partial and in-frame only. This table has around 150,000 clones, 76% appearing once. Source material: PBMCs. These receptors all stem from a man aged 55 to 69 in good health and CMV-seronegative. The CDR3 runs from the conserved cysteine through the conserved F or W. Each record gives: CDR3 DNA, CDR3 protein, clone size, D gene, J gene, V gene. The D gene is left open where the match is weak. Not all rows give a size; the values are once, few, many and, for expanded clones, a class.

DNA: TGTGCCAGCGCTCCGGGACTGGGCTCCTACGAGCAGTACTTC; CDR3: CASAPGLGSYEQYF; size: -; D: -; J: TRBJ2-7; V: TRBV7-2
DNA: TGTGCCTGGAGTCCAGCCCCCGGGACAGGGGAAGCTTTCTTT; CDR3: CAWSPAPGTGEAFF; size: -; D: TRBD1; J: TRBJ1-1; V: TRBV30
DNA: TGTGCCATCAGTGGGACTAGCCAAGAGACCCAGTACTTC; CDR3: CAISGTSQETQYF; size: -; D: TRBD2; J: TRBJ2-5; V: TRBV10-3
DNA: TGTGCCAGCAGTTTACAGGGTGAGAGGGAAAAACTGTTTTTT; CDR3: CASSLQGEREKLFF; size: -; D: -; J: TRBJ1-4; V: TRBV6-6
DNA: TGCGCCAGCAGCTTGGGGAACACGGGAGCCCACGAGCAGTACTTC; CDR3: CASSLGNTGAHEQYF; size: -; D: -; J: TRBJ2-7; V: TRBV5-1
DNA: TGCGCCAGCAGCTTGAGTCCAGGGAACACTGAAGCTTTCTTT; CDR3: CASSLSPGNTEAFF; size: -; D: -; J: TRBJ1-1; V: TRBV5-1
DNA: TGTGCCAGCAGTGACTACAGCACAGATACGCAGTATTTT; CDR3: CASSDYSTDTQYF; size: -; D: -; J: TRBJ2-3; V: TRBV27
DNA: TGTTCCAGCAGCTTAGCATTGGGACAGGTGGATTCACCCCTCCACTTT; CDR3: CSSSLALGQVDSPLHF; size: -; D: TRBD1; J: TRBJ1-6; V: TRBV7-9
DNA: TGTGCCAGCAGTCCCGGACAGGGCTACGAGCAGTACTTC; CDR3: CASSPGQGYEQYF; size: -; D: TRBD1; J: TRBJ2-7; V: TRBV28
DNA: TGCAGCGTTGGGGCAGGGAACACTGAAGCTTTCTTT; CDR3: CSVGAGNTEAFF; size: few; D: -; J: TRBJ1-1; V: TRBV29-1